The 18 T cell receptor beta chains listed next were all sequenced from one sample in a study of spatial heterogeneity in lung cancer. Time point in this sample: blood at routine non-recurrence follow-up after resection. From tumor, nontumor lung or frozen PBMC, whole RNA was taken unsorted for sequencing. MiXCR, run by TCRdb on the 5' RACE reads, gives a single entry per CDR3 protein. This sample has around 110,000 distinct CDR3 sequences, with 12% found just once. The sample here was PBMCs, taken at follow-up. The receptor source for this set is a male donor with early-stage non-small cell lung cancer.

The chain couples TRBV6-2 or TRBV6-3 to TRBJ1-1; a possible D gene is TRBD1 (6 bases). This CDR3 contains 13 residues. The ends were cut back, 8 bases at V and 1 base at J, with 11 bases in the middle. Germline V lookup: CDR1 MNHEY, CDR2 SVGEGT. The CDR3 is CASAGQKNTEAFF. In DNA, the CDR3 is TGTGCCAGCGCCGGACAGAAGAACACTGAAGCTTTCTTT.

DNA for the CDR3: TGTGCCAGCAGCTCCCGCCGACTAGCAGCCTACGAGCAGTACTTC. Protein sequence: CASSSRRLAAYEQYF. The rearrangement links TRBV7-8 to TRBJ2-7, with TRBD2 matching over 7 bases. After removal of 4 bases from V and 2 bases from J, the junction contained 8 bases not matched to a gene. CDR1 SGHVS and CDR2 FQNEAQ come from the germline V gene. This CDR3 is 15 amino acids long.

In this sample, this clonotype turned up many times. The rearrangement links TRBV24-1 to TRBJ2-2; TRBD1 might be the D (6 bases). V was pared by 4 bases and J by 5 bases, with 10 bases between. The CDR3 has 14 residues. The germline V gene encodes CDR1 KGHDR and CDR2 SFDVKD. This chain's CDR3 is CATSDLTGTGELFF. The CDR3 nucleotides are TGTGCCACCAGTGACCTAACAGGGACCGGGGAGCTGTTTTTT.

This CDR3 reads CASSSARGSPTDTQYF. The CDR3 DNA reads TGTGCCAGCAGCTCAGCAAGAGGGAGCCCCACAGATACGCAGTATTTT. V usage is TRBV7-4 and J usage is TRBJ2-3; tentative D call: TRBD2 (5 bases). The germline V gene encodes CDR1 SGHVT and CDR2 SQSDAQ. Trimming took off 4 bases at V and 2 bases at J, with 16 bases between the two ends. The CDR3 runs 16 residues. Based on the CDR3 plus reference TRBV7-4 and TRBJ2-3, the full variable domain is GAGVSQSPRYKVAKRGRDVALRCDSISGHVTLYWYRQTLGQGSEVLTYSQSDAQRDKSGRPSGRFSAERPERSVSTLKIQRTEQGDSAVYLCASSSARGSPTDTQYFGPGTRLTVL.

This clonotype showed up many times. This chain links TRBV24-1 with TRBJ2-1; 10 bases are shared with TRBD2. CDR1 is KGHDR, CDR2 SFDVKD, per germline. After removal of 5 bases from V and 1 base from J, the junction contained 4 bases not matched to a gene. The CDR3 length is 16 residues. The CDR3 DNA follows: TGTGCCACCAGTGGGCTAGCGGGGGAGTCCTACAATGAGCAGTTCTTC. It codes for CATSGLAGESYNEQFF.

J is TRBJ2-3 and V is TRBV29-1; unclear D gene. The CDR3 consists of 13 residues. CDR1 and CDR2 (germline): SQVTM, ANQGSEA. Trimming shortened V by 3 bases and J by 2 bases, and 9 bases separated the two germline ends. The CDR3 sequence: CSVEIRTTDTQYF. CDR3 DNA: TGCAGCGTTGAGATTAGAACCACAGATACGCAGTATTTT.

This clonotype appeared a few times. V gene TRBV4-3 combines with J gene TRBJ2-5; 9 bases map to TRBD2. CDR3 length: 14 amino acids. The V segment lost 1 base and the J segment 9 bases; nucleotides outside the gene matches: 6. CDR1 and CDR2 from the germline V gene are LGHNA and YSLEER. The CDR3 coding sequence is TGCGCCAGCAGCCAAGTTTTAGGCGGGAGGGCCCAGTACTTC. Encoded protein: CASSQVLGGRAQYF.

The chain couples TRBV20-1 to TRBJ1-1; no clear D. Germline loops: CDR1 DFQATT, CDR2 SNEGSKA (reference sequence). The CDR3 runs 15 residues. The ends were cut back, 0 bases at V and 1 base at J, with 12 bases in the middle. CDR3 amino acids: CSAREVEQENTEAFF. CDR3 in DNA: TGCAGTGCTAGAGAGGTAGAACAAGAGAACACTGAAGCTTTCTTT.

The chain links TRBV7-2 to TRBJ1-2; D gene ambiguous. The V end was cut by 1 base, the J end by 0 bases, with 9 bases between. This CDR3 spans 15 amino acids. Germline CDR1 SGHTA, CDR2 FQGNSA. The CDR3 DNA sequence: TGTGCCAGCAGCTTAGTTTCCGGGTCTAACTATGGCTACACCTTC. Protein sequence: CASSLVSGSNYGYTF.

Only a few counts were recorded for this clonotype. V is TRBV20-1 and J is TRBJ1-1; TRBD1 might be the D (6 bases). Germline-derived CDR1 and CDR2 are DFQATT and SNEGSKA (reference sequence). The germline V and J ends were trimmed by 6 bases and 1 base, with 15 bases remaining between them. This CDR3 is built from 14 residues. Here the CDR3 reads CSARIQGGNTEAFF. In DNA form, the CDR3 reads TGCAGTGCCCGAATACAGGGAGGGAACACTGAAGCTTTCTTT.

The sample holds many counts of this clonotype. The genes are TRBV4-1 and TRBJ1-1; D is uncertain. Trimming pared 3 bases from V and 3 bases from J, leaving 11 bases between. The CDR3 length is 14 residues. In germline, CDR1 is MGHRA, CDR2 YSYEKL. The CDR3 nucleotides are TGCGCCAGCAGCCATCCGGGGATACACACTGAAGCTTTCTTT. Translated: CASSHPGIHTEAFF.

This sequence joins TRBV20-1 and TRBJ1-6; D remains unclear. The CDR3 totals 13 residues. CDR1 is DFQATT, CDR2 SNEGSKA, per germline (reference sequence). V shed 4 bases and J shed 9 bases, with 13 bases lying between them. CDR3 nucleotide sequence: TGCAGTGCTAATAGGGCAGCAACTTCACCCCTCCACTTT. Encoded protein: CSANRAATSPLHF.

The chain employs TRBV6-2 or TRBV6-3 and TRBJ1-5; D is possibly TRBD1 (6 bases). The CDR3 length is 14 residues. V lost 6 bases and J 3 bases, leaving 12 bases between the germline ends. The germline V gene encodes CDR1 MNHEY and CDR2 SVGEGT. The CDR3: CASRTDRFNQPQHF. CDR3 nucleotide sequence: TGTGCCAGCAGAACAGACAGGTTCAATCAGCCCCAGCATTTT.

This chain joins TRBV12-5 and TRBJ2-7; D tentatively fits TRBD1 or TRBD2 (5 bases each). In germline, CDR1 is LGHNT, CDR2 FRNRAP. Trimming cost V 6 bases and J 4 bases, with 10 bases left between them. This CDR3 spans 12 amino acids. The CDR3 sequence is CASGGPRYEQYF. In DNA, the CDR3 is TGTGCTAGTGGGGGACCGCGATACGAGCAGTACTTC.

This clonotype has only a few counts. The rearrangement joins TRBV7-6 to TRBJ2-2, with D maybe TRBD1 (6 bases). V was trimmed by 4 bases and J by 4 bases, leaving 16 bases between them. Germline CDR1 is SGHVS and CDR2 is FNYEAQ. The CDR3 covers 16 residues. CDR3 in amino acids: CASSSVRDTFTGELFF. In nucleotides, the CDR3 is TGTGCCAGCAGCTCGGTCCGGGACACCTTCACCGGGGAGCTGTTTTTT.

This clonotype was detected a few times. The chain uses TRBV6-2 or TRBV6-3 and TRBJ2-7; tentative D call: TRBD2 (6 bases). The CDR3 runs 15 residues. Between the trimmed V and J ends, which lost 7 bases and 3 bases, there was a span of 19 bases. The germline V gene encodes CDR1 MNHEY and CDR2 SVGEGT. CDR3 loop: CASKHRDSGDYEQYF. The CDR3 nucleotides read TGTGCCAGCAAACACCGGGATTCGGGAGACTACGAGCAGTACTTC.

The chain employs TRBV11-2 and TRBJ2-2; D is unclear. V was clipped by 2 bases and J by 4 bases, with 14 bases between them. Germline-derived CDR1 and CDR2 are SGHAT and FQNNGV. The CDR3 spans 16 residues. The CDR3: CASSLSRARGTGELFF. The CDR3 DNA follows: TGTGCCAGCAGCTTAAGTCGGGCCCGTGGCACCGGGGAGCTGTTTTTT.

This clonotype is labeled medium-sized (0.01 to 0.1%). The CDR3 loop is CASSPMYEQFF. DNA for the CDR3: TGTGCCAGCAGCCCTATGTATGAGCAGTTCTTC. The V call is TRBV7-2, the J call TRBJ2-1; D uncertain. Germline loops: CDR1 SGHTA, CDR2 FQGNSA. This CDR3 region has 11 residues. Trimming removed 5 bases at V and 8 bases at J, with 7 bases between.